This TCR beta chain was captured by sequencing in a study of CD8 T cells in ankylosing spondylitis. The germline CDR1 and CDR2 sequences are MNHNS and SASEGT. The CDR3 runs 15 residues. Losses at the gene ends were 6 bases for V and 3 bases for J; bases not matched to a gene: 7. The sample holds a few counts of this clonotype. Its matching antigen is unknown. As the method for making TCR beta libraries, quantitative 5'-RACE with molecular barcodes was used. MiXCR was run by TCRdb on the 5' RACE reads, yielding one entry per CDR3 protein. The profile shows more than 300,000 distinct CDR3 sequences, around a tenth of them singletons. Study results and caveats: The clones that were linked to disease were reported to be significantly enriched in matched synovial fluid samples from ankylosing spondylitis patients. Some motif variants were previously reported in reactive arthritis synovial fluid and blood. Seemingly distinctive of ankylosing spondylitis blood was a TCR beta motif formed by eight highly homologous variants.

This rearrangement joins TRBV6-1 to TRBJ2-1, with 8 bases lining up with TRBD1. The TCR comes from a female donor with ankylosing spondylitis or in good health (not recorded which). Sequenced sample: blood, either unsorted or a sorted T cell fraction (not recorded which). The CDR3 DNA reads TGTGCCAGCAGCCCCGGACAGGGCCTCTACAATGAGCAGTTCTTC. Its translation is CASSPGQGLYNEQFF.